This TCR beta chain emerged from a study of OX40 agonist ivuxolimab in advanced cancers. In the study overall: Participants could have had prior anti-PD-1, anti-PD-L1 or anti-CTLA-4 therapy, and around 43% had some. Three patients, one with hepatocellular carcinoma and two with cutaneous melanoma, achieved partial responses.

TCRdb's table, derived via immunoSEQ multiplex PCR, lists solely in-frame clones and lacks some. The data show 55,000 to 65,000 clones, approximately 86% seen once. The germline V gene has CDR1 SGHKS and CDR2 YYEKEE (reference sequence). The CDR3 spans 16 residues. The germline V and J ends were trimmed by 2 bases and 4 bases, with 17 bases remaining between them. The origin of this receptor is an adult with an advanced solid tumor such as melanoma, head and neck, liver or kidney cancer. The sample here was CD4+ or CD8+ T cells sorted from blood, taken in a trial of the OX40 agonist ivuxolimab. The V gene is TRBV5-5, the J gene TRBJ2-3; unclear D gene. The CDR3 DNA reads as TGTGCCAGCAGCTTCGGGCTTCGGGTTTCCGCAGATACGCAGTATTTT. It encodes CASSFGLRVSADTQYF.